The 9 T cell receptor beta chains below come from one sample, sequenced in a study of T cell repertoires in cytomegalovirus infection. Each CDR3 protein is one row after TCRdb ran MiXCR on the reads. The sample has roughly 570,000 distinct CDR3 sequences; over 35% are singletons. Their antigens remain unidentified. Sequences were derived from cultured PBMCs, sampled from culture after CMV antigen stimulation. The receptors originated from a human donor in good health (CMV status not recorded). Some clones in this sample may be carry-over from other donors' samples.

The CDR3 region is CASSQDRDTQYF. The CDR3 nucleotides are TGCGCCAGCAGCCAAGATCGAGATACGCAGTATTTT. This chain joins TRBV4-1 and TRBJ2-3; no firm D call. V was cut by 0 bases and J by 5 bases, with 3 bases left in between. The germline V gene has CDR1 MGHRA and CDR2 YSYEKL. CDR3 length: 12 residues.

This clonotype was observed once. The rearrangement links TRBV5-1 to TRBJ2-7; D may correspond to TRBD1 or TRBD2 (5 bases each). Germline CDR1 SGHRS, CDR2 YFSETQ. This CDR3 region has 13 residues. V was cut by 0 bases and J by 7 bases, with 11 bases left in between. This CDR3 is CASSLEGTEEQYF. For the CDR3, the DNA is TGCGCCAGCAGCTTGGAGGGGACGGAAGAGCAGTACTTC.

This clonotype was observed a few times. The CDR3, as DNA: TGTGCCAGCAGTTTTGGCCGGGGCGACGAGCAGTACTTC. Protein: CASSFGRGDEQYF. The V and J genes are TRBV12-3 or TRBV12-4 and TRBJ2-7; TRBD1 or TRBD2 may be the D gene (5 bases each). The CDR3 is 13 residues long. V was shortened by 3 bases and J by 5 bases, with 11 bases between the two germline ends.

V and J are TRBV5-6 and TRBJ2-1; D is unresolved. V gave up 5 bases and J gave up 0 bases, with 9 bases separating them. The CDR3 totals 14 residues. Germline-derived CDR1 and CDR2 are SGHDT and YYEEEE. As DNA, the CDR3 is TGTGCCAGCAGAAGCATTCCCTCCTACAATGAGCAGTTCTTC. The encoded protein is CASRSIPSYNEQFF.

The J gene is TRBJ2-3, the V gene TRBV7-2, with 10 positions matching TRBD1. The CDR3 sequence is 13 residues long. Germline V gene lookup returns CDR1 SGHTA and CDR2 FQGNSA. V lost 6 bases and J lost 9; bases outside the gene matches: 6. The CDR3 nucleotides read TGTGCCAGCAGTCGACAGGGGGCTAGCACGCAGTATTTT. It translates to CASSRQGASTQYF.

This clonotype showed up just a few times. Here the CDR3 reads CASSLGGRGTQYF. The CDR3 DNA sequence: TGTGCCAGCAGCTTAGGTGGCCGAGGGACCCAGTACTTC. The chain uses TRBV7-2 and TRBJ2-5; unclear D gene. The CDR3 length is 13 residues. Trimming took off 1 base at V and 7 bases at J, with 10 bases between the two ends. Germline CDR1 and CDR2: SGHTA and FQGNSA.

This clonotype was detected many times. V gene TRBV7-2 combines with J gene TRBJ2-5, with D unclear. The ends were cut back, 4 bases at V and 1 base at J, with 7 bases in the middle. This CDR3 spans 13 amino acids. Germline CDR1 and CDR2: SGHTA and FQGNSA. The CDR3 loop reads CASSSSAQETQYF. The CDR3 bases are TGTGCCAGCAGCTCCTCTGCCCAAGAGACCCAGTACTTC.

Note on this clonotype: One junction end does not reproduce the germline sequence, and a read error may be involved. The chain uses TRBV15 and TRBJ2-3; the D gene is possibly TRBD2 (6 bases). The germline V gene encodes CDR1 LNHNV and CDR2 YYDKDF (reference sequence). This CDR3 spans 13 amino acids. Here the CDR3 DNA reads TGTGCCACCAGCAGAGATCGGCGGGAAGGAAGGGATTTT. This codes for CATSRDRREGRDF.

This clonotype was detected a few times. The chain employs TRBV12-3 or TRBV12-4 and TRBJ1-5, with D hard to call. The CDR3 loop spans 13 amino acids. The germline V and J ends were trimmed by 3 bases and 5 bases, with 8 bases remaining between them. CDR3 nucleotide sequence: TGTGCCAGCAGTTTTACGTCGGATCAGCCCCAGCATTTT. It codes for CASSFTSDQPQHF.